The sequence of this T cell receptor beta chain was determined in a study of CD8 T cells in Susac syndrome. Trimming shortened V by 6 bases and J by 3 bases, and 14 bases separated the two germline ends. The CDR3 sequence is 13 residues long. Germline CDR1 reads DFQATT; CDR2 reads SNEGSKA (reference sequence). The multiple sclerosis controls comprised treatment-naive patients whose relapsing-remitting disease was stable or active. With random hexamers, about 0.5 to 1 ug RNA was reverse transcribed. By means of immunoSEQ multiplex PCR, TCR beta CDR3 spanning 54 Vbeta and 13 Jbeta underwent amplification. Each CDR3 protein is one row after TCRdb ran MiXCR on the immunoSEQ multiplex PCR reads. The sample records some 150,000 distinct CDR3 sequences, over 95% being singletons.

This clonotype was obtained from a human donor with multiple sclerosis. Sequencing was done on a sample of CD8+ T cells from PBMCs. The V gene is TRBV20-1, the J gene TRBJ1-1, with TRBD1 as a possible D gene (6 bases). In DNA, the CDR3 is TGCAGTGCCCGCGGACAGCGCGACACTGAAGCTTTCTTT. Translated: CSARGQRDTEAFF.